This TCR beta chain was recorded in a study of shared clonotypes between healthy human individuals. V lost 5 bases to trimming and J lost 0 bases, with 10 bases between them. The CDR3 consists of 14 residues. Germline loops: CDR1 MNHNS, CDR2 SASEGT. Profiled with immunoSEQ multiplex PCR; TCRdb holds only in-frame clones, not every one. The sample contains over a million clones, more than 95% of which appear only once. The TCR originated in a man aged 25 to 40 in good health. This rearrangement joins TRBV6-1 to TRBJ1-2, with D perhaps TRBD1 (5 bases). The sample was naive CD4+ T cells sorted from blood. Subset: CD45RA+ positively selected. The CDR3 here is CASSQTTANYGYTF. The DNA for the CDR3 is TGTGCCAGCAGTCAAACGACAGCTAACTATGGCTACACCTTC.